This T cell receptor (beta chain) is from a study of identical twins. This clonotype was found a few times. Its antigen remains unknown. Study results and limitations: Alpha sequences out of frame and shared by twins had excess low generation probability. Memory repertoires lacked the insertion deficit that abundant cord blood beta clonotypes showed.

The germline V gene encodes CDR1 MNHEY and CDR2 SMNVEV (reference sequence). The CDR3 runs to 17 residues. V shed 4 bases and J 2 bases; nucleotides not matched to a gene: 5. TCRdb reprocessed the 5' RACE reads with MiXCR, giving one entry per CDR3 protein. The table has 300,000 to 400,000 distinct CDR3 sequences, approximately 13% seen once. Among all donors, each was a healthy Caucasian. These data were also reused for a study on yellow fever vaccine responses in identical twins.

The sequence was collected from a woman under 30 in good health. Sequencing was performed on CD8+ T cells sorted from blood. The chain uses TRBV27 and TRBJ2-7, with 16 bases identical to TRBD2. CDR3 bases: TGTGCCAGCAGTTCTCGGGGACTAGCGGGAGGGCCCTACGAGCAGTACTTC. It is translated as CASSSRGLAGGPYEQYF.